The 21 T cell receptor beta chains given below trace back to one sample, sequenced in a study of OX40 agonist ivuxolimab in advanced cancers. Only in-frame clones appear in the TCRdb table, and some are missing; sequencing was by immunoSEQ multiplex PCR. The sample includes about 130,000 clones, approximately 90% of them seen just once. Sequenced material: CD4+ or CD8+ T cells sorted from blood, taken in a trial of the OX40 agonist ivuxolimab. The receptors were gathered from an adult with an advanced solid tumor such as melanoma, head and neck, liver or kidney cancer.

V gene TRBV28 combines with J gene TRBJ2-7; tentative D call: TRBD2 (6 bases). CDR3 length: 13 amino acids. The V end lost 8 bases, the J end lost 2 bases, and 13 bases lay between the germline ends. CDR1 MDHEN and CDR2 SYDVKM come from the germline V gene. The CDR3 nucleotides read TGTGCCAGCGGGGGGACTGCCACCTACGAGCAGTACTTC. Protein: CASGGTATYEQYF.

The rearrangement joins TRBV10-2 to TRBJ2-1; 7 bases are a match to TRBD1. Germline assignment: CDR1 WSHSY and CDR2 SAAADI. This CDR3 has 17 amino acids. The J segment lost 5 bases and the V segment lost 4 bases, leaving 14 bases of the junction unmatched. CDR3 DNA sequence: TGCGCCAGCAGTGGAAAGATAGGGGGCCCCCTGAACAATGAGCAGTTCTTC. Translation: CASSGKIGGPLNNEQFF.

The V gene is TRBV5-4, the J gene TRBJ2-3; 7 bases match TRBD2. Germline V lookup: CDR1 SGHNT, CDR2 YYREEE (reference sequence). The junction had 6 bases not matched to a gene; V was cut back by 1 base and J by 4 bases. The CDR3 totals 15 residues. CDR3: CASSLRAGIADTQYF. The CDR3 nucleotides are TGTGCCAGCAGCTTGCGAGCGGGAATAGCAGATACGCAGTATTTT.

The rearrangement uses TRBV25-1 and TRBJ2-1; tentative D call: TRBD2 (6 bases). This CDR3 is 15 amino acids long. Germline V gene data show CDR1 as MGHDK and CDR2 as SYGVNS. Trimming took 5 bases from V and 3 from J, leaving 14 bases between them. The CDR3 sequence is CASSRNSGFYNEQFF. The DNA for the CDR3 is TGTGCCAGCAGTCGAAATAGCGGCTTCTACAATGAGCAGTTCTTC.

This clone was detected once. The chain recombines TRBV2 with TRBJ1-5, with unresolved D. Germline CDR1 and CDR2: SNHLY and FYNNEI. V lost 5 bases to trimming and J lost 9 bases, with 8 bases between them. The CDR3 has 11 amino acids. CDR3 sequence (DNA): TGTGCCAGCAGTCTTCTAGGGCCCCAGCATTTT. Translation gives CASSLLGPQHF.

The chain recombines TRBV11-2 with TRBJ1-4; no clear D. Trimming pared 0 bases from V and 7 bases from J, leaving 6 bases between. Per the germline V gene, CDR1 is SGHAT and CDR2 is FQNNGV. The CDR3 has 13 residues. CDR3 bases: TGTGCCAGCAGCTTAGATCGTAGTGAAAAACTGTTTTTT. This codes for CASSLDRSEKLFF.

This chain connects TRBV21-1 to TRBJ2-5; the DNA was not used to check the table's D call, TRBD1. TRBV21-1 is reported as a pseudogene. The CDR3 extends over 14 amino acids. As DNA, the CDR3 is TGTGCCAGCAGCACCTGGACAGACCAAGAGACCCAGTACTTC. Amino acid sequence: CASSTWTDQETQYF.

Only one count was recorded for this clone. The chain links TRBV18 to TRBJ1-5; D possibly corresponds to TRBD1 (5 bases). Germline values: CDR1 KGHSH, CDR2 LQKENI. Trimming pared 0 bases from V and 7 bases from J, leaving 13 bases between. The length of the CDR3 is 15 residues. In nucleotides, the CDR3 is TGTGCCAGCTCACCACCCCGGCAGGGTGAGCAGCCCCAGCATTTT. Its protein is CASSPPRQGEQPQHF. Drawing the rest from reference TRBV18 and TRBJ1-5, the complete variable domain is NAGVMQNPRHLVRRRGQEARLRCSPMKGHSHVYWYRQLPEEGLKFMVYLQKENIIDESGMPKERFSAEFPKEGPSILRIQQVVRGDSAAYFCASSPPRQGEQPQHFGDGTRLSIL.

This chain connects TRBV18 to TRBJ2-7; 10 bases line up with TRBD1. The CDR3 is 14 residues long. After removal of 3 bases from V and 6 bases from J, the junction contained 5 bases not matched to a gene. Germline CDR1 is KGHSH and CDR2 is LQKENI. CDR3 sequence (DNA): TGTGCCAGCTCACCCGGGACAGGGGCGGGCGAGCAGTACTTC. Residues: CASSPGTGAGEQYF.

This clone was recorded once. The chain couples TRBV12-5 to TRBJ2-5; 14 bases align to TRBD2. From germline, CDR1 is LGHNT and CDR2 FRNRAP. CDR3 size: 17 residues. V was pared by 6 bases and J by 4 bases, with 10 bases of the junction left unmatched. The DNA for the CDR3 is TGTGCTAGTGGCCGAGGGACTAGCGGGAGTGGTATAGAGACCCAGTACTTC. It is translated as CASGRGTSGSGIETQYF.

The rearrangement joins TRBV14 to TRBJ1-1; tentative D call: TRBD1 (5 bases). The CDR3 extends over 14 amino acids. Germline-derived CDR1 and CDR2 are SGHDN and FVKESK. The ends were cut back, 0 bases at V and 10 bases at J, with 15 bases in the middle. The CDR3 is CASSQEGDRWRAFF. The CDR3 bases are TGTGCCAGCAGCCAAGAGGGGGATAGGTGGCGAGCTTTCTTT.

The chain recombines TRBV7-9 with TRBJ2-5; D is unresolved. Trimming cost V 7 bases and J 1 base, with 16 bases left between them. Germline assignment: CDR1 SEHNR and CDR2 FQNEAQ (reference sequence). This CDR3 spans 15 amino acids. The CDR3, as DNA: TGTGCCAGCAACTCGCGGCGAGGCAGCCAAGAGACCCAGTACTTC. Amino acids: CASNSRRGSQETQYF. Supplemented by reference TRBV7-9 and TRBJ2-5, the full variable domain reads DTGVSQNPRHKITKRGQNVTFRCDPISEHNRLYWYRQTLGQGPEFLTYFQNEAQLEKSRLLSDRFSAERPKGSFSTLEIQRTEQGDSAMYLCASNSRRGSQETQYFGPGTRLLVL.

The genes are TRBV21-1 and TRBJ2-1; the table calls TRBD2, which could not be checked here. TRBV21-1 is a documented pseudogene. This CDR3 is built from 16 residues. The CDR3 spells CASSKQRREGDNEQFF. The CDR3 nucleotides read TGTGCCAGCAGCAAACAACGGCGGGAGGGCGACAATGAGCAGTTCTTC.

This clone was detected only once. The rearrangement links TRBV9 to TRBJ2-1; 10 nucleotides match TRBD2. Germline V gives CDR1 SGDLS, CDR2 YYNGEE. The CDR3 is made up of 17 amino acids. The V segment lost 3 bases and the J segment 4 bases; nucleotides outside the gene matches: 10. The CDR3: CASSGGLAVQTYNEQFF. The CDR3 coding sequence is TGTGCCAGCAGCGGAGGACTAGCGGTTCAAACTTACAATGAGCAGTTCTTC.

The sample holds a few counts of this clone. The gene calls are TRBV2 and TRBJ1-5; D call uncertain. The CDR3 consists of 12 residues. Looked up from germline, CDR1 is SNHLY and CDR2 is FYNNEI. V was pared by 9 bases and J by 0 bases, with 6 bases between. This chain's CDR3 is CASHDSNQPQHF. Written as DNA, the CDR3 is TGTGCCAGTCATGATAGCAATCAGCCCCAGCATTTT.

J is TRBJ1-4 and V is TRBV11-2, with a possible D match to TRBD1 (5 bases). The CDR3 is made up of 16 amino acids. Germline values: CDR1 SGHAT, CDR2 FQNNGV. V lost 1 base and J 0 bases, leaving 9 bases between the germline ends. Here the CDR3 reads CASSLGTRTTNEKLFF. CDR3 sequence (DNA): TGTGCCAGCAGCTTAGGGACAAGAACAACTAATGAAAAACTGTTTTTT.

The table lists this clone with a count of one. The chain is built from TRBV7-3 and TRBJ1-1; D might be TRBD1 (5 bases). The CDR3 is made up of 19 amino acids. CDR1 and CDR2 (germline): SGHTA, FQGTGA. Trimming cost V 5 bases and J 0 bases, with 25 bases left between them. This CDR3 is CASSPLGRGSTLMNTEAFF. The CDR3 DNA follows: TGTGCCAGCAGCCCATTAGGTCGGGGGTCGACTTTAATGAACACTGAAGCTTTCTTT. Supplemented by reference TRBV7-3 and TRBJ1-1, the full variable domain reads GAGVSQTPSNKVTEKGKYVELRCDPISGHTALYWYRQSLGQGPEFLIYFQGTGAADDSGLPNDRFFAVRPEGSVSTLKIQRTERGDSAVYLCASSPLGRGSTLMNTEAFFGQGTRLTVV.

For the CDR3, the DNA is TGTGCCAGCAGCTTAGTAGGCTCGAACACTGAAGCTTTCTTT. Its translation: CASSLVGSNTEAFF. The chain couples TRBV7-9 to TRBJ1-1; no clear D. V dropped 1 base and J dropped 1 base, with 7 bases sitting between them. Germline-derived CDR1 and CDR2 are SEHNR and FQNEAQ (reference sequence). The CDR3 loop spans 14 amino acids. The whole variable domain, remainder taken from reference TRBV7-9 and TRBJ1-1, is DTGVSQNPRHKITKRGQNVTFRCDPISEHNRLYWYRQTLGQGPEFLTYFQNEAQLEKSRLLSDRFSAERPKGSFSTLEIQRTEQGDSAMYLCASSLVGSNTEAFFGQGTRLTVV.

The chain carries TRBV5-1 and TRBJ2-2; 10 nucleotides align to TRBD2. CDR3 length equals 18 residues. V was pared by 3 bases and J by 3 bases, with 11 bases of the junction left unmatched. The germline gives CDR1 SGHRS, CDR2 YFSETQ. The CDR3 DNA reads as TGCGCCAGCAGCTATTTCCTAGCGGGAGAAAGAGACACCGGGGAGCTGTTTTTT. Protein product: CASSYFLAGERDTGELFF.

This chain joins TRBV5-4 and TRBJ2-7; 8 positions match TRBD1. Trimming cost V 0 bases and J 4 bases; bases outside gene matches: 6. Per germline, CDR1 SGHNT and CDR2 YYREEE (reference sequence). The CDR3 has 15 amino acids. Here the CDR3 reads CASSLDGQGAYEQYF. The CDR3 coding sequence is TGTGCCAGCAGCTTGGATGGGCAGGGGGCATACGAGCAGTACTTC.

This chain uses TRBV6-1 with TRBJ1-1; 10 bases are shared with TRBD1. J was trimmed by 11 bases and V by 3 bases; bases with no gene match: 15. The CDR3 consists of 16 residues. In germline, CDR1 is MNHNS, CDR2 SASEGT. The CDR3 DNA is TGTGCCAGCAGTGACGCCGGGACAGGGGCGGGAGTGCGGGCTTTCTTT. Its translation: CASSDAGTGAGVRAFF.